This T cell receptor (beta chain) is drawn from a study of blood T cell repertoires in COVID-19. In the study overall: The cDNA or gDNA used as material had been derived from T cells, B-cell-depleted T cells, or PBMCs.

Assay: immunoSEQ multiplex PCR; the TCRdb copy retains only in-frame clones and omits some. Of 100,000 to 150,000 clones listed, roughly 82% were seen once; the top ten hold approximately 5%. The CDR3 is 14 amino acids. Germline V gene sequence: CDR1 DFQATT, CDR2 SNEGSKA (reference sequence). The V and J ends lost 3 bases and 8 bases, in that order; junction bases with no gene match: 9. What was sequenced was peripheral blood. The rearrangement uses TRBV20-1 and TRBJ2-1; 8 positions match TRBD2. The receptor was isolated from a human donor in a cohort sampled during active COVID-19. CDR3 DNA: TGCAGTGCTAGTAGGCGGGAGGCCGGTCATGAGCAGTTCTTC. Residues: CSASRREAGHEQFF.